The clone carrying this TCR beta chain has a handful of counts. Its target is not known. The data stem from a study of blood T cells in healthy people across ages. Study-level points and caveats: Diversity estimates from one million T cells were considered underestimates. Since the PBMCs were unsorted, naive and antigen-experienced cells could not be conclusively compared.

In germline, CDR1 is SGHTA, CDR2 FQGNSA. The CDR3 has 15 amino acids. The germline V and J ends were trimmed by 10 bases and 8 bases, with 24 bases remaining between them. A sample-barcoded 5' primer and a J-beta primer mix were used in a second PCR of roughly 6 to 11 cycles. TCRdb independently ran MiXCR on the 5' RACE reads; one entry per CDR3 protein. The table includes some 1,500,000 distinct CDR3 sequences, about 45% detected once. V is TRBV7-2 and J is TRBJ2-1; D tentatively fits TRBD1 or TRBD2 (5 bases each). This TCR was sampled from a woman aged 18-35 years in good health. Sequencing used blood. The CDR3 loop is CATAEGTGAVDEQFF. In DNA, the CDR3 is TGTGCCACAGCAGAAGGGACGGGCGCGGTCGATGAGCAGTTCTTC. Full variable domain (outside the CDR3, taken from reference TRBV7-2 and TRBJ2-1): GAGVSQSPSNKVTEKGKDVELRCDPISGHTALYWYRQSLGQGLEFLIYFQGNSAPDKSGLPSDRFSAERTGGSVSTLTIQRTQQEDSAVYLCATAEGTGAVDEQFFGPGTRLTVL.